These 29 T cell receptor beta chains were sequenced from one sample in a study of cytomegalovirus exposure and HLA in healthy donors (dated by TCRdb to the late 2010s). Library construction relied on the immunoSEQ multiplex PCR assay. For the multiplex PCR, a mixture combining 60 forward primers for TCR Vbeta segments and 13 reverse primers for TCR Jbeta segments was used. TCRdb limited this immuneACCESS table to in-frame rearrangements with V and J called. A share of clones is missing; checked studies link under half to unresolved V genes, and the rest is unexplained. The sample table shows around 110,000 clones, and roughly a tenth are seen once. Of the sample, roughly 3.1% is held by the ten largest clones. The sample taken for sequencing was PBMCs. These receptors all come from a man aged 25 to 40 in good health and CMV-seronegative.

CDR3 protein: CASSDFPGLTYEQYF. The CDR3 DNA is TGTGCCAGCAGTGATTTCCCGGGACTAACCTACGAGCAGTACTTC. The chain joins TRBV6-1 to TRBJ2-7; TRBD2 matches 7 bases. CDR3 length equals 15 residues. The J segment lost 2 bases and the V segment lost 3 bases, leaving 7 bases of the junction unmatched. Germline loops: CDR1 MNHNS, CDR2 SASEGT.

This chain links TRBV5-6 with TRBJ2-7; maybe TRBD1 (6 bases). Germline V CDR1 and CDR2: SGHDT, YYEEEE. V was pared by 0 bases and J by 6 bases, with 10 bases between. The CDR3 consists of 13 residues. The CDR3 here is CASSLVRGCEQYF. The CDR3 DNA reads TGTGCCAGCAGCTTGGTCAGGGGATGCGAGCAGTACTTC.

This clone was seen only a few times. The chain combines TRBV29-1 with TRBJ1-1, with D unresolved. CDR3 length: 13 amino acids. Germline loops: CDR1 SQVTM, CDR2 ANQGSEA. V was pared by 1 base and J by 3 bases, with 9 bases between. In DNA, the CDR3 is TGCAGCGTTGAAGCGGGGATCGACACTGAAGCTTTCTTT. As protein: CSVEAGIDTEAFF.

CDR3 loop: CASSVWTGEVDTQYF. CDR3 DNA: TGTGCCAGCAGCGTTTGGACAGGGGAGGTGGATACGCAGTATTTT. The chain uses TRBV5-5 and TRBJ2-3; TRBD1 matches 9 bases. Per the germline V gene, CDR1 is SGHKS and CDR2 is YYEKEE (reference sequence). V lost 4 bases to trimming and J lost 6 bases; unmatched junction nucleotides: 9. The CDR3 is 15 amino acids.

The chain links TRBV7-9 to TRBJ1-3; no reliable D call. The CDR3 extends over 16 amino acids. From germline, CDR1 is SEHNR and CDR2 FQNEAQ (reference sequence). The V and J ends lost 1 base and 0 bases respectively, with 10 bases between them. This CDR3 reads CASSLEATISGNTIYF. The DNA of the CDR3 is TGTGCCAGCAGCTTAGAGGCGACAATCTCTGGAAACACCATATATTTT.

The chain couples TRBV18 to TRBJ2-7; 10 bases align to TRBD1. Germline loops: CDR1 KGHSH, CDR2 LQKENI. With 4 bases clipped from V and 7 bases from J, the junction kept 13 bases outside the gene matches. The CDR3 extends over 16 amino acids. As DNA, the CDR3 is TGTGCCAGCTCACTCACCGGGACAGGGGTAACGGGTGAGCAGTACTTC. Translating gives CASSLTGTGVTGEQYF.

The CDR3 DNA reads as TGTGCCAGCAGCTCCAGGGGTTTAGAGGAGACCCAGTACTTC. It codes for CASSSRGLEETQYF. The rearrangement joins TRBV5-4 to TRBJ2-5; D is perhaps TRBD1 (6 bases). Germline V CDR1 and CDR2: SGHNT, YYREEE (reference sequence). V was clipped by 3 bases and J by 5 bases, with 14 bases between them. The CDR3 has 14 amino acids. The full variable domain, its missing parts supplied by reference TRBV5-4 and TRBJ2-5, is ETGVTQSPTHLIKTRGQQVTLRCSSQSGHNTVSWYQQALGQGPQFIFQYYREEENGRGNFPPRFSGLQFPNYSSELNVNALELDDSALYLCASSSRGLEETQYFGPGTRLLVL.

This clone was seen a handful of times. The rearrangement links TRBV5-4 to TRBJ2-7, with D hard to call. The CDR3 loop spans 12 amino acids. CDR1 SGHNT and CDR2 YYREEE come from the germline V gene (reference sequence). V was pared by 0 bases and J by 6 bases, with 7 bases between. CDR3 in DNA: TGTGCCAGCAGCTTGGAGAGTCGCGAGCAGTACTTC. Encoded protein: CASSLESREQYF.

This clone was observed a handful of times. The chain uses TRBV2 and TRBJ2-7; 8 bases map to TRBD2. V was clipped by 6 bases and J by 5 bases; unmatched bases: 3. Germline V CDR1 and CDR2: SNHLY, FYNNEI. The CDR3 is 12 amino acids. CDR3 loop: CASRDSGNEQYF. The CDR3 bases are TGTGCCAGCAGAGATAGCGGGAACGAGCAGTACTTC.

The gene calls are TRBV4-3 and TRBJ1-2, with D possibly TRBD1 on 5 matching bases. Trimming took off 2 bases at V and 3 bases at J, with 16 bases between the two ends. This CDR3 is built from 16 residues. Looked up from germline, CDR1 is LGHNA and CDR2 is YSLEER. The CDR3 protein is CASSQKSRDSHYGYTF. The CDR3 bases are TGCGCCAGCAGCCAAAAGTCTCGAGACAGTCACTATGGCTACACCTTC.

This clone occurred a few times. The rearrangement joins TRBV5-5 to TRBJ1-5, with D perhaps TRBD1 (5 bases). The V and J ends lost 4 bases and 4 bases respectively, with 12 bases between them. The CDR3 has 14 residues. Germline CDR1 is SGHKS and CDR2 is YYEKEE (reference sequence). The CDR3 coding sequence is TGTGCCAGCAGCCAATTTGGGGGGAATCAGCCCCAGCATTTT. Its protein product is CASSQFGGNQPQHF. Drawing the rest from reference TRBV5-5 and TRBJ1-5, the complete variable domain is DAGVTQSPTHLIKTRGQQVTLRCSPISGHKSVSWYQQVLGQGPQFIFQYYEKEERGRGNFPDRFSARQFPNYSSELNVNALLLGDSALYLCASSQFGGNQPQHFGDGTRLSIL.

This clone was recorded a few times. The rearrangement links TRBV5-1 to TRBJ2-7; D may be TRBD1 (5 bases). Germline-derived CDR1 and CDR2 are SGHRS and YFSETQ. V was cut by 2 bases and J by 6 bases, with 9 bases left in between. The CDR3 consists of 12 residues. Written as DNA, the CDR3 is TGCGCCAGCAGCTTAAGGGGTTTCGAGCAGTACTTC. This gives the protein CASSLRGFEQYF.

This rearrangement joins TRBV10-1 to TRBJ1-1; tentatively, D is TRBD1 (6 bases). Germline lookup yields CDR1 WNHNN and CDR2 SYGVQD (reference sequence). Trimming stripped 0 bases from V and 0 bases from J, with 11 bases between. CDR3 size: 16 residues. CDR3 protein: CASSESGATVNTEAFF. The CDR3 DNA reads TGCGCCAGCAGTGAGTCGGGGGCGACAGTGAACACTGAAGCTTTCTTT.

This clone showed up just a few times. The genes are TRBV30 and TRBJ2-1; TRBD1 matches at 9 bases. The CDR3 is 12 residues long. J was trimmed by 7 bases and V by 3 bases; bases with no gene match: 1. From germline, CDR1 is GTSNPN and CDR2 SVGIG (reference sequence). Here the CDR3 reads CAWSGQGNEQFF. The CDR3 nucleotides read TGTGCCTGGAGCGGACAGGGGAATGAGCAGTTCTTC.

The chain recombines TRBV5-8 with TRBJ2-6; 8 nucleotides agree with TRBD1. With 0 bases clipped from V and 1 base from J, the junction kept 6 bases outside the gene matches. The CDR3 loop spans 18 amino acids. Looked up from germline, CDR1 is SGHTS and CDR2 is YDEGEE. The CDR3 DNA sequence: TGTGCCAGCAGCTTGGTGGGCAGGGGGCGATCTGGGGCCAACGTCCTGACTTTC. This gives the protein CASSLVGRGRSGANVLTF.

The chain combines TRBV6-1 with TRBJ1-6; 7 bases are shared with TRBD1. CDR3 length: 14 amino acids. CDR1 is MNHNS and CDR2 is SASEGT in the germline V gene. V was pared by 10 bases and J by 7 bases, with 10 bases of the junction left unmatched. For the CDR3, the DNA is TGTGCCACCACCCCCGGGACAGCGAATTCACCCCTCCACTTT. This encodes CATTPGTANSPLHF.

This clone was counted only a few times. This sequence joins TRBV29-1 and TRBJ2-3; 13 bases fit TRBD2. V gave up 2 bases and J gave up 4 bases; unmatched junction bases: 6. CDR3 length: 16 amino acids. Germline values: CDR1 SQVTM, CDR2 ANQGSEA. CDR3 bases: TGCAGCGTTGAACTTACTAGCGGGGGGGCGGCAGATACGCAGTATTTT. Protein sequence: CSVELTSGGAADTQYF.

In its sample, this clone was seen a few times. This chain uses TRBV10-2 with TRBJ1-5, with D tentatively TRBD1 (6 bases). Germline values: CDR1 WSHSY, CDR2 SAAADI. The CDR3 spans 16 residues. V lost 0 bases and J lost 2, with 11 bases in between. The CDR3 sequence: CASSESHRAGNQPQHF. DNA for the CDR3: TGCGCCAGCAGTGAGTCCCACAGGGCCGGCAATCAGCCCCAGCATTTT.

The DNA of the CDR3 is TGTGCCATCAGTGGAGGTTTGGGGAACACCGGGGAGCTGTTTTTT. Translation: CAISGGLGNTGELFF. J is TRBJ2-2 and V is TRBV10-3; D is undetermined. The V and J ends lost 4 bases and 1 base respectively, with 10 bases between them. Germline assignment: CDR1 ENHRY and CDR2 SYGVKD. This CDR3 has 15 residues.

Note on this clone: The junction and the germline gene differ at one end; a read error may be behind it. The CDR3, as DNA: TGCGCCAGCAGCCAAGAGGGGCCCTATGGCTACCCCTTC. It encodes CASSQEGPYGYPF. The V gene is TRBV4-1, the J gene TRBJ1-2, with TRBD1 as a possible D gene (5 bases). Germline values: CDR1 MGHRA, CDR2 YSYEKL. The CDR3 has 13 amino acids.

The sample holds a few counts of this clone. The rearrangement joins TRBV19 to TRBJ2-2; TRBD2 agrees at 10 bases. Germline V lookup: CDR1 LNHDA, CDR2 SQIVND (reference sequence). This CDR3 contains 16 residues. V lost 1 base and J lost 7; bases outside the gene matches: 6. CDR3 nucleotides: TGTGCCAGTAGTATAGCGTCTAGCGGGAGTGGCGGGGAGCTGTTTTTT. Protein sequence: CASSIASSGSGGELFF.

V is TRBV4-3 and J is TRBJ1-2; a possible D gene is TRBD1 (6 bases). There are 14 residues in the CDR3. The V and J ends lost 0 bases and 8 bases respectively, with 13 bases between them. CDR1 and CDR2 from the germline V gene are LGHNA and YSLEER. Here the CDR3 DNA reads TGCGCCAGCAGCCAAGATCAGAGGGGGGGAGGCTACACCTTC. It translates to CASSQDQRGGGYTF.

Regarding this clone: An end of the junction does not agree with germline; a read error may underlie this. This sample includes further DNA sequences coding for the same CDR3. This rearrangement joins TRBV19 to TRBJ2-5; D gene uncertain. CDR1 is LNHDA and CDR2 is SQIVND in the germline V gene (reference sequence). This CDR3 contains 14 residues. The CDR3: CASSISGNQETQYF. The CDR3 DNA is TGTGCTAGTAGTATTAGTGGTAATCAAGAGACCCAGTACTTC.

This clone appeared a few times. The chain is built from TRBV27 and TRBJ1-6; possibly TRBD1 for D (6 bases). Germline loops: CDR1 MNHEY, CDR2 SMNVEV (reference sequence). V was pared by 8 bases and J by 4 bases, with 15 bases between. The CDR3 totals 15 residues. The chain's CDR3 is CASGGGGSYNSPLHF. The CDR3 nucleotides read TGTGCCAGCGGGGGAGGGGGGTCATATAATTCACCCCTCCACTTT.

The CDR3 region has the DNA TGTGCCAGCAAGAGACTAGGATACGAGCAGTACTTC. It encodes CASKRLGYEQYF. V usage is TRBV25-1 and J usage is TRBJ2-7; maybe TRBD2 (6 bases). Trimming took 7 bases from V and 4 from J, leaving 11 bases between them. CDR1 and CDR2 (germline): MGHDK, SYGVNS. The CDR3 loop spans 12 amino acids.

This clone was observed a handful of times. The chain is built from TRBV18 and TRBJ1-4, with D unclear. Trimming took off 2 bases at V and 0 bases at J, with 13 bases between the two ends. This CDR3 comprises 17 residues. Per the germline V gene, CDR1 is KGHSH and CDR2 is LQKENI. CDR3 bases: TGTGCCAGCTCACCAGCGCAGGCCGGGGCAACTAATGAAAAACTGTTTTTT. Amino acids: CASSPAQAGATNEKLFF. The full variable domain, with the rest looked up from reference TRBV18 and TRBJ1-4, is NAGVMQNPRHLVRRRGQEARLRCSPMKGHSHVYWYRQLPEEGLKFMVYLQKENIIDESGMPKERFSAEFPKEGPSILRIQQVVRGDSAAYFCASSPAQAGATNEKLFFGSGTQLSVL.

This chain uses TRBV19 with TRBJ2-5; TRBD1 is a possible D gene (5 bases). This CDR3 contains 13 residues. Germline CDR1 and CDR2: LNHDA and SQIVND (reference sequence). V lost 6 bases and J lost 0, with 8 bases in between. The CDR3 nucleotides read TGTGCCAGTAGCCCAGGGTACCAAGAGACCCAGTACTTC. It yields the protein CASSPGYQETQYF.

V gene TRBV6-1 combines with J gene TRBJ1-1, with 9 bases aligning to TRBD1. V trimming: 0 bases; J trimming: 12 bases; junction bases outside the gene matches: 8. This CDR3 region has 14 residues. Germline V CDR1 and CDR2: MNHNS, SASEGT. The CDR3 loop reads CASSEAGTGLTTFF. CDR3 nucleotides: TGTGCCAGCAGTGAAGCAGGGACAGGGTTGACCACTTTCTTT.

The rearrangement links TRBV19 to TRBJ1-2; 10 bases fit TRBD1. Germline V gives CDR1 LNHDA, CDR2 SQIVND (reference sequence). The CDR3 has 14 amino acids. Trimming removed 5 bases from V and 2 bases from J; junction bases left unmatched: 2. The CDR3 nucleotides read TGTGCCAGTAGTTCGGGACAGGGGAACTATGGCTACACCTTC. It translates to CASSSGQGNYGYTF.